This T cell receptor (beta chain) was obtained from a study of blood T cells in healthy people across ages. Russia was home to the donors, healthy Caucasian individuals aged roughly 6 to 100. It was with a sample-barcoded 5' primer and a J-beta primer mix that a second PCR of about 7 to 12 cycles was run. Each single sample gave us at least 2.5 million CDR3-containing paired-end reads. TCRdb re-analysed the 5' RACE reads in MiXCR, keeping a single row per CDR3 protein. The table includes 800,000 or so distinct CDR3 sequences, just under 25% detected once. Germline CDR1 reads SGHVS; CDR2 reads FQNEAQ. The J segment lost 6 bases and the V segment lost 4 bases, leaving 10 bases of the junction unmatched. The CDR3 has 16 residues. These data also formed part of another study, on T cells of mothers and their children. That work adds: The yield was over 9.5 million TCR beta CDR3 reads from each mother and approximately 3 million from each child.

This chain uses TRBV7-8 with TRBJ2-1, with 9 positions matching TRBD2. This clonotype was sampled from a boy under 18 in good health. Sequences were obtained from blood. The CDR3 protein is CASSSLASGVGNEQFF. The CDR3 coding sequence is TGTGCCAGCAGCTCCCTGGCTAGCGGGGTGGGCAATGAGCAGTTCTTC.